This T cell receptor (beta chain) originates from a study of T-cell reconstitution after alpha-beta-depleted transplantation in children. This clonotype was detected ten times or more. Antigen unknown. Study results and limitations: By one year post-transplant, T-cell counts and diversity largely arose from T cells that were newly produced. There were reportedly several hundred expanded graft clones from which alpha-beta T cells came about two months after transplant.

Preparation of the TCRbeta library involved a method that used unique molecular identifiers. TCRdb reprocessed the PCR reads via MiXCR and lists one record per CDR3 protein. Of around 450,000 distinct CDR3 sequences listed, 43% were seen once; the top ten hold 25% to 30%. CDR1 DFQATT and CDR2 SNEGSKA come from the germline V gene (reference sequence). Trimming pared 0 bases from V and 0 bases from J, leaving 10 bases between. The CDR3 spans 15 residues. Material: PBMCs, obtained before TCRalphabeta/CD19-depleted stem cell transplant. The sequence was obtained from a girl aged 2 to 10 with aplastic anemia, due to receive a stem cell transplant. This chain links TRBV20-1 with TRBJ2-3; maybe TRBD2 (5 bases). CDR3 sequence: CSARDILGSTDTQYF. The CDR3 nucleotides are TGCAGTGCTAGAGATATACTAGGGAGCACAGATACGCAGTATTTT.